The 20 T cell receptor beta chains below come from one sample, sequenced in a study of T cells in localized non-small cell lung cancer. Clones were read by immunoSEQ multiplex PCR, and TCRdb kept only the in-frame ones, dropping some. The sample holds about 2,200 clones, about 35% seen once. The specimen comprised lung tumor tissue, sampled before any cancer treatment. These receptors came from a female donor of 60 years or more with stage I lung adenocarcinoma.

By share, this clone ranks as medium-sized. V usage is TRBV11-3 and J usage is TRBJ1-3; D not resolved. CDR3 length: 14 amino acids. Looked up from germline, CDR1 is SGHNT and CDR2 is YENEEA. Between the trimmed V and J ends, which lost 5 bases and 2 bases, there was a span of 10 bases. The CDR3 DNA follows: TGTGCCAGCAGCCCCGAGACGGCTGGAAACACCATATATTTT. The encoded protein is CASSPETAGNTIYF.

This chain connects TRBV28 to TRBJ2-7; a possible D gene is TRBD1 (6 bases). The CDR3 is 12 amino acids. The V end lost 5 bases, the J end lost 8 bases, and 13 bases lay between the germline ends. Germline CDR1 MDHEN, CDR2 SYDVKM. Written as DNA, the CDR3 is TGTGCCAGCAGTCCCCAGTGGGGGCAGCAGTACTTC. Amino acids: CASSPQWGQQYF.

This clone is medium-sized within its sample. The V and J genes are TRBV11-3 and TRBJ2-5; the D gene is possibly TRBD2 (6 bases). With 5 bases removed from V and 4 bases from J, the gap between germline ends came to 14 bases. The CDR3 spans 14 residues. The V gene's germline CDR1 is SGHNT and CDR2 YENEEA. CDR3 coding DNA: TGTGCCAGCAGCCGGGAGAGGGTTTTAGAGACCCAGTACTTC. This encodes CASSRERVLETQYF.

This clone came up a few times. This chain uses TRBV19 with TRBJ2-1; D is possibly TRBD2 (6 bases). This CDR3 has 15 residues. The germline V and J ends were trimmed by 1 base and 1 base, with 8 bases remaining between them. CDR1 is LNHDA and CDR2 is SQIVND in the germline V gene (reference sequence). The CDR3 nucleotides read TGTGCCAGTAGTATAGTTGCGGGGTCCTACAATGAGCAGTTCTTC. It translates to CASSIVAGSYNEQFF.

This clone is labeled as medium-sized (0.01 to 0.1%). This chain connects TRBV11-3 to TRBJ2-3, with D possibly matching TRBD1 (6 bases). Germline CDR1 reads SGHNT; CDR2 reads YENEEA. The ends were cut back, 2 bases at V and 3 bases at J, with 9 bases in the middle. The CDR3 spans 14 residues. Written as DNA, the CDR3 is TGTGCCAGCAGCTTACAGGGGTTTACAGATACGCAGTATTTT. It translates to CASSLQGFTDTQYF.

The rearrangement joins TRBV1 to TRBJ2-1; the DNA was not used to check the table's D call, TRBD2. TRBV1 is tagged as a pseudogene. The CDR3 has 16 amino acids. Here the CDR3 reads CASSSIPTGKYNEQFF. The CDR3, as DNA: TGCGCCAGCAGCTCAATACCCACGGGGAAATACAATGAGCAGTTCTTC.

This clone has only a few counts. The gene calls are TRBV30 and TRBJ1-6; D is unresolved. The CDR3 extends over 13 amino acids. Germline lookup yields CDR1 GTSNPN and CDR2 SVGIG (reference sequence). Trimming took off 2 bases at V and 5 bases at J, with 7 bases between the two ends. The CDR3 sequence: CAWSSVNNSPLHF. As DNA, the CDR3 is TGTGCCTGGAGTTCGGTTAATAATTCACCCCTCCACTTT.

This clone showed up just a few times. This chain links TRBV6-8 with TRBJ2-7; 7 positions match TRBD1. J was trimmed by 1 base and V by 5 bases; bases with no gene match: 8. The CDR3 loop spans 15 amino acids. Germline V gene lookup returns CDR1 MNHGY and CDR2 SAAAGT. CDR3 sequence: CASSPWTGLSYEQYF. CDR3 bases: TGTGCCAGCAGTCCCTGGACAGGCCTTTCCTACGAGCAGTACTTC.

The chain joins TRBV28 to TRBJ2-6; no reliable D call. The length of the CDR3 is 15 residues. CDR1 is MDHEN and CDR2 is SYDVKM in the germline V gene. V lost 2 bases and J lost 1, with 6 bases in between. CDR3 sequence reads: CASSLMTSGANVLTF. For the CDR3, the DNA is TGTGCCAGCAGTTTAATGACTTCTGGGGCCAACGTCCTGACTTTC.

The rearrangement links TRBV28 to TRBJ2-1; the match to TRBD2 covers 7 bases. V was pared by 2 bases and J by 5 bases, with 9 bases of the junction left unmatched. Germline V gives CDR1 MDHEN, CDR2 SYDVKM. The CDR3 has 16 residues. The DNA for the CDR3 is TGTGCCAGCAGTTTACTAGACGGGACTAAGAACAATGAGCAGTTCTTC. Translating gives CASSLLDGTKNNEQFF. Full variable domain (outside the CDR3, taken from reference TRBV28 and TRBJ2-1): DVKVTQSSRYLVKRTGEKVFLECVQDMDHENMFWYRQDPGLGLRLIYFSYDVKMKEKGDIPEGYSVSREKKERFSLILESASTNQTSMYLCASSLLDGTKNNEQFFGPGTRLTVL.

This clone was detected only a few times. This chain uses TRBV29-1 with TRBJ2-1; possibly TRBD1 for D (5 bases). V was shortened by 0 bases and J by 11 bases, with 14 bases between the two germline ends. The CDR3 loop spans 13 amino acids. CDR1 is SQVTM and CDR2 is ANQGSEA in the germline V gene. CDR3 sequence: CSVEDSEGVKQFF. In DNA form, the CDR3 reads TGCAGCGTTGAAGATTCGGAAGGGGTAAAGCAGTTCTTC.

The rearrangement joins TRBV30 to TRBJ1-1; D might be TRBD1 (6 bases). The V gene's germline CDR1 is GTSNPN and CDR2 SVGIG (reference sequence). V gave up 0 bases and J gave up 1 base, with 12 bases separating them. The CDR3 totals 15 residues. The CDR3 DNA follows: TGTGCCTGGAGTGTACCCAGGGGATGGAACACTGAAGCTTTCTTT. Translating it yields CAWSVPRGWNTEAFF.

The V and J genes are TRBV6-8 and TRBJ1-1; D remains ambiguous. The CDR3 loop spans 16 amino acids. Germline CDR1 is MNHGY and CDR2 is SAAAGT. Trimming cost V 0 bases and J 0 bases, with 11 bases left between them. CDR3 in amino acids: CASSYSVWNMNTEAFF. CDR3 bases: TGTGCCAGCAGTTACTCGGTTTGGAATATGAACACTGAAGCTTTCTTT.

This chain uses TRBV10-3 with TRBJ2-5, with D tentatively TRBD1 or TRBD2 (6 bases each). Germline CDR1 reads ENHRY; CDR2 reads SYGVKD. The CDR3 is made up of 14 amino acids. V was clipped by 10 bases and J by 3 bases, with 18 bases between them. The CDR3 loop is CASALGGSEETQYF. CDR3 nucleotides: TGTGCCAGCGCTTTGGGGGGCAGCGAAGAGACCCAGTACTTC.

CDR3 sequence: CSVVIGTGKDTQYF. The CDR3 coding sequence is TGCAGCGTTGTGATCGGGACAGGGAAAGATACGCAGTATTTT. V gene TRBV29-1 combines with J gene TRBJ2-3; the match to TRBD1 covers 9 bases. The germline CDR1 and CDR2 sequences are SQVTM and ANQGSEA. The CDR3 extends over 14 amino acids. V shed 4 bases, J shed 5 bases, and the junction held 7 bases outside the gene matches.

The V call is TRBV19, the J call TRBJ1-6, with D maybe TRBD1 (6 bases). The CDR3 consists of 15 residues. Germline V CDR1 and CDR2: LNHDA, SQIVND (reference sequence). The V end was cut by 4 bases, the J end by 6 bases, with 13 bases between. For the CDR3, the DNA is TGTGCCAGTAGTAGGGGGGCGGACTTTAATTCACCCCTCCACTTT. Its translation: CASSRGADFNSPLHF. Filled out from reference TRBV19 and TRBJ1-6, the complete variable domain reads DGGITQSPKYLFRKEGQNVTLSCEQNLNHDAMYWYRQDPGQGLRLIYYSQIVNDFQKGDIAEGYSVSREKKESFPLTVTSAQKNPTAFYLCASSRGADFNSPLHFGNGTRLTVT.

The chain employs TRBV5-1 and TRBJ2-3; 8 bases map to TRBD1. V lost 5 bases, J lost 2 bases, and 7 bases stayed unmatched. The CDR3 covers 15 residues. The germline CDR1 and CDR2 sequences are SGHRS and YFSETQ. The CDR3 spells CASSLRQGHTDTQYF. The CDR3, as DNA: TGCGCCAGCAGTCTGAGACAGGGGCACACAGATACGCAGTATTTT.

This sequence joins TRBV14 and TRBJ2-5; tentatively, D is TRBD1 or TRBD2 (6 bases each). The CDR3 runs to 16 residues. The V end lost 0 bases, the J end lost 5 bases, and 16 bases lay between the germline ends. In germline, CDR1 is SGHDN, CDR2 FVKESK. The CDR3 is CASSQELGGLGETQYF. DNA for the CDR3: TGTGCCAGCAGCCAAGAATTGGGGGGCCTTGGGGAGACCCAGTACTTC.

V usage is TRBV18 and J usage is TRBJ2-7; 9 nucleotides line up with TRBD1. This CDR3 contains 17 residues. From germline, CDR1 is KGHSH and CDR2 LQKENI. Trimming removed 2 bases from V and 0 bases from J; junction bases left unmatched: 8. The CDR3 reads CASSPWRGQGDSYEQYF. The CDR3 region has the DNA TGTGCCAGCTCACCATGGAGGGGACAGGGAGACTCCTACGAGCAGTACTTC.

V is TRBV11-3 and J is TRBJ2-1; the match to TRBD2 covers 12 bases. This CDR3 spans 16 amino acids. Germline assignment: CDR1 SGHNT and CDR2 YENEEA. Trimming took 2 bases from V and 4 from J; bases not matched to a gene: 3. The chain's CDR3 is CASSLRGLAGYNEQFF. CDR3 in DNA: TGTGCCAGCAGCTTAAGGGGACTAGCGGGTTACAATGAGCAGTTCTTC. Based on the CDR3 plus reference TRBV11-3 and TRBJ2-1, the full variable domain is EAGVVQSPRYKIIEKKQPVAFWCNPISGHNTLYWYLQNLGQGPELLIRYENEEAVDDSQLPKDRFSAERLKGVDSTLKIQPAELGDSAVYLCASSLRGLAGYNEQFFGPGTRLTVL.